What follows are 18 T cell receptor beta chains derived from one specimen sequenced in a study of long-term antiretroviral therapy in people with HIV. Run at survey level, the immunoSEQ assay was version v3.0. TCRdb's table, derived via immunoSEQ multiplex PCR, lists solely in-frame clones and lacks some. Of tens of thousands of clones listed, around 96% were seen once; the top ten hold 2.7%. Specimen: unsorted PBMCs, collected 3.7 years after starting antiretroviral therapy. These receptors all come from a woman aged 50 to 60 with HIV.

The chain is built from TRBV6-5 and TRBJ1-2; D is unresolved. The CDR3 totals 12 residues. The V and J ends lost 6 bases and 2 bases respectively, with 7 bases between them. The germline CDR1 and CDR2 sequences are MNHEY and SVGAGI. The CDR3 sequence is CASSPANYGYTF. Here the CDR3 DNA reads TGTGCCAGCAGCCCCGCAAACTATGGCTACACCTTC.

This chain joins TRBV6-5 and TRBJ1-1, with a weak D call TRBD1 (5 bases). V was cut by 6 bases and J by 1 base, with 12 bases left in between. This CDR3 is 14 amino acids long. Germline loops: CDR1 MNHEY, CDR2 SVGAGI. DNA of the CDR3: TGTGCCAGCAGGCACTGGGACGGGAACACTGAAGCTTTCTTT. Translated, it gives CASRHWDGNTEAFF.

The J gene is TRBJ2-3, the V gene TRBV6-6; no definite D call. This CDR3 is built from 15 residues. V lost 5 bases and J lost 1, with 13 bases in between. Germline V CDR1 and CDR2: MNHNY, SVGAGI (reference sequence). In DNA form, the CDR3 reads TGTGCCAGCAGTGCCCGGTCATTACGCACAGATACGCAGTATTTT. This encodes CASSARSLRTDTQYF.

V and J are TRBV7-2 and TRBJ2-5; D is possibly TRBD2 (6 bases). Trimming cost V 1 base and J 3 bases, with 9 bases left between them. The CDR3 extends over 14 amino acids. The germline gives CDR1 SGHTA, CDR2 FQGNSA. Here the CDR3 DNA reads TGTGCCAGCAGCTTAGACGGGAGAAAAGAGACCCAGTACTTC. Residues: CASSLDGRKETQYF.

This sequence joins TRBV19 and TRBJ2-2; a possible D gene is TRBD1 (5 bases). This CDR3 comprises 15 residues. V lost 8 bases and J 1 base, leaving 14 bases between the germline ends. Germline values: CDR1 LNHDA, CDR2 SQIVND (reference sequence). The CDR3 sequence is CASSTASGNTGELFF. CDR3 in DNA: TGTGCCAGTTCGACAGCCTCCGGGAACACCGGGGAGCTGTTTTTT.

V usage is TRBV6-5 and J usage is TRBJ2-7; 13 positions match TRBD2. V lost 6 bases to trimming and J lost 5 bases; unmatched junction nucleotides: 4. The length of the CDR3 is 14 residues. CDR1 and CDR2 (germline): MNHEY, SVGAGI. CDR3 DNA sequence: TGTGCCAGCAGCCCCGGGACTAGCGGGGACGAGCAGTACTTC. It specifies CASSPGTSGDEQYF.

The chain combines TRBV25-1 with TRBJ1-2; 8 nucleotides agree with TRBD1. Germline-derived CDR1 and CDR2 are MGHDK and SYGVNS. The CDR3 sequence is 12 residues long. Trimming removed 8 bases from V and 8 bases from J; junction bases left unmatched: 7. CDR3 sequence (DNA): TGTGCCAGCCAAGGACAGGGCGGAGGCTACACCTTC. Translated: CASQGQGGGYTF.

The chain uses TRBV5-1 and TRBJ1-1; D unresolved. Germline CDR1 SGHRS, CDR2 YFSETQ. The CDR3 loop spans 13 amino acids. Trimming shortened V by 4 bases and J by 1 base, and 8 bases separated the two germline ends. CDR3 nucleotides: TGCGCCAGCAGCCCAGACAAGAACACTGAAGCTTTCTTT. Translated: CASSPDKNTEAFF.

The rearrangement joins TRBV29-1 to TRBJ2-5; 7 bases map to TRBD1. After removal of 4 bases from V and 2 bases from J, the junction contained 4 bases not matched to a gene. Germline CDR1 reads SQVTM; CDR2 reads ANQGSEA. This CDR3 region has 13 residues. DNA for the CDR3: TGCAGCGTTGGGGACAGTATTCAAGAGACCCAGTACTTC. Its protein is CSVGDSIQETQYF.

The genes are TRBV6-6 and TRBJ2-1; D unclear. V lost 6 bases to trimming and J lost 4 bases, with 13 bases between them. The germline gives CDR1 MNHNY, CDR2 SVGAGI (reference sequence). The CDR3 extends over 14 amino acids. Here the CDR3 DNA reads TGTGCCAGCAGCTTGGACGGCCGGTACAATGAGCAGTTCTTC. This encodes CASSLDGRYNEQFF.

The genes are TRBV6-6 and TRBJ1-5; D not certain. This CDR3 contains 12 residues. The ends were cut back, 5 bases at V and 3 bases at J, with 5 bases in the middle. The germline V gene has CDR1 MNHNY and CDR2 SVGAGI (reference sequence). The CDR3 spells CASSDNNQPQHF. The CDR3 DNA reads TGTGCCAGCAGTGACAACAATCAGCCCCAGCATTTT.

The gene calls are TRBV2 and TRBJ1-6, with a possible D match to TRBD1 (5 bases). The CDR3 runs to 14 residues. V shed 3 bases and J shed 7 bases, with 10 bases lying between them. Germline V gene sequence: CDR1 SNHLY, CDR2 FYNNEI. CDR3 amino acids: CASSDQGGNSPLHF. The CDR3 DNA reads as TGTGCCAGCAGTGATCAGGGAGGAAATTCACCCCTCCACTTT.

V is TRBV28 and J is TRBJ1-2; D is unresolved. The ends were cut back, 8 bases at V and 7 bases at J, with 14 bases in the middle. Germline V gives CDR1 MDHEN, CDR2 SYDVKM. The CDR3 is 12 residues long. The CDR3 nucleotides read TGTGCCAGCGAGGAGGGCTTGGGTGGCTACACCTTC. Translated, it gives CASEEGLGGYTF.

The chain recombines TRBV18 with TRBJ1-1; D uncertain. The CDR3 loop spans 12 amino acids. Trimming pared 2 bases from V and 6 bases from J, leaving 7 bases between. Germline V CDR1 and CDR2: KGHSH, LQKENI. CDR3 region: CASSPGQAEAFF. The CDR3 nucleotides read TGTGCCAGCTCACCAGGGCAGGCTGAAGCTTTCTTT.

The rearrangement joins TRBV6-6 to TRBJ2-2; D uncertain. The CDR3 is 13 residues long. V was trimmed by 2 bases and J by 6 bases, leaving 7 bases between them. The V gene's germline CDR1 is MNHNY and CDR2 SVGAGI (reference sequence). The CDR3 sequence: CASSYASPGELFF. The CDR3 DNA reads TGTGCCAGCAGTTACGCCAGCCCCGGGGAGCTGTTTTTT.

The V and J genes are TRBV27 and TRBJ2-7; 8 bases are shared with TRBD1. Germline V gene sequence: CDR1 MNHEY, CDR2 SMNVEV (reference sequence). The CDR3 is 15 residues long. The V and J ends lost 5 bases and 3 bases, in that order; junction bases with no gene match: 9. The CDR3 DNA follows: TGTGCCAGCAGTCCCCTCGACAGGGGCGACTACGAGCAGTACTTC. It translates to CASSPLDRGDYEQYF.

This chain joins TRBV4-1 and TRBJ1-4; D not certain. Trimming pared 4 bases from V and 4 bases from J, leaving 13 bases between. The CDR3 totals 15 residues. CDR1 MGHRA and CDR2 YSYEKL come from the germline V gene. DNA for the CDR3: TGCGCCAGCAGCCGTGTAGTACTATTTAATGAAAAACTGTTTTTT. It translates to CASSRVVLFNEKLFF.

CDR3 sequence (DNA): TGTGCCAGCAGACGAGGACTGGAGGGCTACACCTTC. As protein: CASRRGLEGYTF. V usage is TRBV6-5 and J usage is TRBJ1-2; no firm D call. The V gene lost 6 bases and the J gene lost 8 bases, with 13 bases spanning the gap. Germline CDR1 reads MNHEY; CDR2 reads SVGAGI. The CDR3 spans 12 residues.